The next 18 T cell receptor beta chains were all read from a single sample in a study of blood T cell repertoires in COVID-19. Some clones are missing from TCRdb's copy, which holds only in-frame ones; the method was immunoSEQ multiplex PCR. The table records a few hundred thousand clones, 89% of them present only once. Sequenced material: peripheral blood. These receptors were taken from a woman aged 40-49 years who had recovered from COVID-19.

Written as DNA, the CDR3 is TGTGCCAGTACCTTAACGGGACTAGCGGGTAACATTCAGTACTTC. Translating gives CASTLTGLAGNIQYF. The gene calls are TRBV19 and TRBJ2-4, with 12 bases that match TRBD2. J was trimmed by 7 bases and V by 7 bases; bases with no gene match: 8. The length of the CDR3 is 15 residues. The V gene's germline CDR1 is LNHDA and CDR2 SQIVND (reference sequence).

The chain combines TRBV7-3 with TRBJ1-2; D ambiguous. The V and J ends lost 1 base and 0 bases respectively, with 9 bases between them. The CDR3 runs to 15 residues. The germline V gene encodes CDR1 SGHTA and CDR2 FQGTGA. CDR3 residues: CASSLIPDSNYGYTF. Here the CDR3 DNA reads TGTGCCAGCAGCTTAATTCCGGACTCTAACTATGGCTACACCTTC. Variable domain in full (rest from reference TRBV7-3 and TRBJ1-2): GAGVSQTPSNKVTEKGKYVELRCDPISGHTALYWYRQSLGQGPEFLIYFQGTGAADDSGLPNDRFFAVRPEGSVSTLKIQRTERGDSAVYLCASSLIPDSNYGYTFGSGTRLTVV.

The CDR3 DNA reads as TGTGCCAGCAGCTTAGAAGGACATTTGAACACTGAAGCTTTCTTT. Amino acid sequence: CASSLEGHLNTEAFF. V gene TRBV5-4 combines with J gene TRBJ1-1; weak D call: TRBD1 (5 bases). The length of the CDR3 is 15 residues. Germline CDR1 is SGHNT and CDR2 is YYREEE (reference sequence). Trimming shortened V by 2 bases and J by 0 bases, and 11 bases separated the two germline ends.

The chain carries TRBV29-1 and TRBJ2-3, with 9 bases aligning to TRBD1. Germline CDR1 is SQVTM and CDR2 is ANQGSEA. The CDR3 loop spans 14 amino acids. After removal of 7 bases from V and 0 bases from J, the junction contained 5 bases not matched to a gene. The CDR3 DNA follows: TGCAGCGGTTCGACAGGGGGAAGCACAGATACGCAGTATTTT. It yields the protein CSGSTGGSTDTQYF.

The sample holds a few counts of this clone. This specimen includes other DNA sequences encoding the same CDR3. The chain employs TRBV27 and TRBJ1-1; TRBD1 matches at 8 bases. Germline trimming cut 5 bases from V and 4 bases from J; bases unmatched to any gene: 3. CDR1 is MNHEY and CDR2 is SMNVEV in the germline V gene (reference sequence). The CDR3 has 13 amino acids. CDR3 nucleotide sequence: TGTGCCAGCAGTCAACAGGGGGGCACTGAAGCTTTCTTT. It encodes CASSQQGGTEAFF.

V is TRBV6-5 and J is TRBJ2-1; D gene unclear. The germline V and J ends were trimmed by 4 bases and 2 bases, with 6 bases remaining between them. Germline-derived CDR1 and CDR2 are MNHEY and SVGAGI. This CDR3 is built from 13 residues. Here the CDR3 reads CASSFDTYNEQFF. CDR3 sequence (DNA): TGTGCCAGCAGTTTCGACACCTACAATGAGCAGTTCTTC.

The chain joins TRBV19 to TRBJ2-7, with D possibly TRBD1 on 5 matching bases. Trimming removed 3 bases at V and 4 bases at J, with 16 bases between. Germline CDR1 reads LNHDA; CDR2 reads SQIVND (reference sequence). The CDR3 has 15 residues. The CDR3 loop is CASSISAQGPYEQYF. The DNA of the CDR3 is TGTGCCAGTAGTATCTCGGCGCAGGGTCCGTACGAGCAGTACTTC.

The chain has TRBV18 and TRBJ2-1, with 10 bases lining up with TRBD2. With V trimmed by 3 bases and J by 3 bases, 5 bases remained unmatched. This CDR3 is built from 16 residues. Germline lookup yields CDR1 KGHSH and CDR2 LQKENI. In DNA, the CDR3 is TGTGCCAGCTCACCGCTAGCGGGAGTTTTCTACAATGAGCAGTTCTTC. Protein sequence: CASSPLAGVFYNEQFF.

The CDR3 sequence is CASSQGAGWVTDTQYF. DNA for the CDR3: TGTGCCAGCAGCCAAGGGGCAGGGTGGGTCACAGATACGCAGTATTTT. V gene TRBV14 combines with J gene TRBJ2-3; maybe TRBD1 (5 bases). The CDR3 is 16 amino acids. V was cut by 1 base and J by 2 bases, with 13 bases left in between. Germline loops: CDR1 SGHDN, CDR2 FVKESK.

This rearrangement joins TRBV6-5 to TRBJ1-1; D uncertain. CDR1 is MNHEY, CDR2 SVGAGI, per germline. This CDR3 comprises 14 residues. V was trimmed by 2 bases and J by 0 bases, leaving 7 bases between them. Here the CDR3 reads CASSYESLNTEAFF. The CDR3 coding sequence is TGTGCCAGCAGTTACGAGTCTCTGAACACTGAAGCTTTCTTT.

CDR3 sequence reads: CASSISRVGTDTQYF. For the CDR3, the DNA is TGTGCCAGTAGTATAAGCAGGGTAGGCACAGATACGCAGTATTTT. The V gene is TRBV19, the J gene TRBJ2-3, with TRBD1 as a possible D gene (5 bases). CDR3 size: 15 residues. Germline CDR1 is LNHDA and CDR2 is SQIVND (reference sequence). Trimming stripped 2 bases from V and 1 base from J, with 10 bases between.

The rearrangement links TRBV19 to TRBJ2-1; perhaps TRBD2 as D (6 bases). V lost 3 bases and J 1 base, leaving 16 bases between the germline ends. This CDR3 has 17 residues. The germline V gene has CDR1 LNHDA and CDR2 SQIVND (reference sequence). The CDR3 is CASSIFSGGYSYNEQFF. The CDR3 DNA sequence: TGTGCCAGTAGTATTTTTTCTGGGGGGTATTCCTACAATGAGCAGTTCTTC.

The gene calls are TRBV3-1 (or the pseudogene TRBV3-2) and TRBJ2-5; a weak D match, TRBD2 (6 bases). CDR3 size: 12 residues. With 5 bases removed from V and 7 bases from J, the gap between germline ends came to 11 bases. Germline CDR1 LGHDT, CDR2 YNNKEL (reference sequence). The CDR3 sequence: CASSSDGGTQYF. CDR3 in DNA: TGTGCCAGCAGCTCAGACGGGGGGACCCAGTACTTC.

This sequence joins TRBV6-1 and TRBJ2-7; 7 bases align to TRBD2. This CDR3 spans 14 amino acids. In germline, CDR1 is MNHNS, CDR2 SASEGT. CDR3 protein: CASSEAGLESEQYV. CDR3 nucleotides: TGTGCCAGCAGCGAAGCGGGACTCGAGTCCGAGCAGTACGTC.

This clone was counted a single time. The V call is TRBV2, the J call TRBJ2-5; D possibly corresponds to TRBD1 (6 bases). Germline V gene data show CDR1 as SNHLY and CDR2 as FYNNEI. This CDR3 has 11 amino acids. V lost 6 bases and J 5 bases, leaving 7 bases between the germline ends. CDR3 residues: CASRRGETQYF. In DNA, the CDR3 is TGTGCCAGCAGGAGGGGGGAGACCCAGTACTTC. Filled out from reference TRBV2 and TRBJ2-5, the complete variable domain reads EPEVTQTPSHQVTQMGQEVILRCVPISNHLYFYWYRQILGQKVEFLVSFYNNEISEKSEIFDDQFSVERPDGSNFTLKIRSTKLEDSAMYFCASRRGETQYFGPGTRLLVL.

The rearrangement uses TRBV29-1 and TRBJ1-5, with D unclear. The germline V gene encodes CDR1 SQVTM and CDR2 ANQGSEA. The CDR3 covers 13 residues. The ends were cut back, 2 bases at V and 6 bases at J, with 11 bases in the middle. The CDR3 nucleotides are TGCAGCGTTGAATCGGGAACGGGTCAGCCCCAGCATTTT. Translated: CSVESGTGQPQHF.

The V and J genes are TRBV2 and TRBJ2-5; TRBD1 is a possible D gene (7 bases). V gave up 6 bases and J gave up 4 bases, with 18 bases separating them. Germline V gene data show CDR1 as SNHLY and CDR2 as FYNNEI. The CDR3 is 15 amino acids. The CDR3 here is CASRSTGFGGETQYF. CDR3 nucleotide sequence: TGTGCCAGCAGATCGACAGGGTTCGGGGGAGAGACCCAGTACTTC.

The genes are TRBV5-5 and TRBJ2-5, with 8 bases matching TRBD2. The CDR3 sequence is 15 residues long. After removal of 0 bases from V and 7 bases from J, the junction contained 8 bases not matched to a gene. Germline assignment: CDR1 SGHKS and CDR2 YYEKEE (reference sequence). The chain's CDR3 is CASSLDPSGWGTQYF. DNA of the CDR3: TGTGCCAGCAGCTTGGATCCTAGCGGGTGGGGGACCCAGTACTTC.